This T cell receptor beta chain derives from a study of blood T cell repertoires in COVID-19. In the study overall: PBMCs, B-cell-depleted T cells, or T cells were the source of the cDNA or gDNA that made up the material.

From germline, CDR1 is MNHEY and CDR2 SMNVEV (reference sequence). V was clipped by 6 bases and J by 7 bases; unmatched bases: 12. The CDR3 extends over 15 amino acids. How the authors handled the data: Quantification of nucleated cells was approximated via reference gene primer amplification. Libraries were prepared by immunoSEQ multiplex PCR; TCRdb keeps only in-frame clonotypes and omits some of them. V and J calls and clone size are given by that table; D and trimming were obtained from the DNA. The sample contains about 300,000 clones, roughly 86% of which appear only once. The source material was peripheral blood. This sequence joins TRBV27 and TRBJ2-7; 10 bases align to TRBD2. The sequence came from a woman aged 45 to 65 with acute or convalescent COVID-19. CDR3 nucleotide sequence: TGTGCCAGCAGGCCCGGGACTAGCGAGGCCCGGGAGCAGTACTTC. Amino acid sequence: CASRPGTSEAREQYF.